The clone carrying this T cell receptor (beta chain) has at least ten counts. The data derive from a study of spatial heterogeneity in lung cancer. Regarding time point: sample taken at primary tumor resection. The study sequenced unsorted whole RNA from tumor, nontumor lung or frozen PBMC. TCRdb recomputed calls from the 5' RACE reads with MiXCR, one row per CDR3 protein. This repertoire shows roughly 100,000 distinct CDR3 sequences, about 9.4% found once; its top ten account for 6.9%. V lost 5 bases and J lost 7; bases outside the gene matches: 7. Germline V gene data show CDR1 as SEHNR and CDR2 as FQNEAQ (reference sequence). The CDR3 is 14 amino acids.

The sequenced sample was PBMCs, obtained at surgery. This receptor was identified in a male donor with early-stage non-small cell lung cancer. The chain joins TRBV7-9 to TRBJ2-1; 8 positions match TRBD2. The CDR3 reads CASSPGLARNEQFF. In nucleotides, the CDR3 is TGTGCCAGCAGCCCCGGACTAGCTAGGAATGAGCAGTTCTTC. The full variable domain, with the rest looked up from reference TRBV7-9 and TRBJ2-1, is DTGVSQNPRHKITKRGQNVTFRCDPISEHNRLYWYRQTLGQGPEFLTYFQNEAQLEKSRLLSDRFSAERPKGSFSTLEIQRTEQGDSAMYLCASSPGLARNEQFFGPGTRLTVL.